The 32 T cell receptor beta chains presented below share a single source sample, sequenced in a study of blood T cell repertoires in COVID-19 (dated by TCRdb to the early 2020s). Library creation used the immunoSEQ multiplex PCR assay. TCRdb limited this immuneACCESS table to in-frame rearrangements with V and J called. A share of clones is missing; checked studies link under half to unresolved V genes, and the rest is unexplained. The table for this sample lists over 85,000 clones; around 86% of them were counted only once. About 5% of the sample comes from the top ten. The sequenced material came from peripheral blood. Receptors were obtained from a man in his forties with acute or convalescent COVID-19.

The chain joins TRBV27 to TRBJ2-1; 8 nucleotides align to TRBD1. This CDR3 contains 15 residues. The V and J ends lost 4 bases and 4 bases, in that order; junction bases with no gene match: 6. Germline V lookup: CDR1 MNHEY, CDR2 SMNVEV (reference sequence). The DNA of the CDR3 is TGTGCCAGCAGTTACGGGACAGGCGCATACAATGAGCAGTTCTTC. Amino acids: CASSYGTGAYNEQFF.

The chain employs TRBV3-1 (or the pseudogene TRBV3-2) and TRBJ1-2; the D gene is possibly TRBD1 (5 bases). Trimming left V 4 bases short and J 3 bases short, with 9 bases between. Germline V gives CDR1 LGHDT, CDR2 YNNKEL (reference sequence). The CDR3 sequence is 13 residues long. CDR3 amino acids: CASSPDSYYGYTF. CDR3 DNA: TGTGCCAGCAGCCCCGACAGTTACTATGGCTACACCTTC.

This chain's CDR3 is CASGTGATPLHF. As DNA, the CDR3 is TGTGCTAGTGGGACAGGGGCCACGCCCCTCCACTTT. The chain has TRBV12-5 and TRBJ1-6; TRBD1 matches at 8 bases. Germline CDR1 is LGHNT and CDR2 is FRNRAP. The CDR3 runs 12 residues. Trimming removed 6 bases from V and 13 bases from J; junction bases left unmatched: 5.

This chain connects TRBV7-8 to TRBJ2-3; 9 bases agree with TRBD2. The germline V gene has CDR1 SGHVS and CDR2 FQNEAQ. This CDR3 has 17 residues. Trimming took 5 bases from V and 6 from J; bases not matched to a gene: 15. The DNA of the CDR3 is TGTGCCAGCAGCCTATCCCCCTGGACTAGCGTGGCTGATACGCAGTATTTT. Translated, it gives CASSLSPWTSVADTQYF.

The rearrangement links TRBV5-4 to TRBJ1-2, with 7 nucleotides matching TRBD1. The CDR3 runs to 16 residues. Per germline, CDR1 SGHNT and CDR2 YYREEE (reference sequence). Losses at the gene ends were 4 bases for V and 4 bases for J; bases not matched to a gene: 13. The CDR3 is CASSPRDRLPGYGYTF. For the CDR3, the DNA is TGTGCCAGCAGCCCCCGGGACAGATTGCCTGGCTATGGCTACACCTTC.

The chain joins TRBV3-1 (or the pseudogene TRBV3-2) to TRBJ2-5; no reliable D call. Germline V gene sequence: CDR1 LGHDT, CDR2 YNNKEL (reference sequence). This CDR3 spans 14 amino acids. Trimming shortened V by 1 base and J by 0 bases, and 6 bases separated the two germline ends. The CDR3 DNA is TGTGCCAGCAGCCAAGTCAGGAACCAAGAGACCCAGTACTTC. This gives the protein CASSQVRNQETQYF.

The rearrangement uses TRBV19 and TRBJ1-1; weak D call: TRBD1 (5 bases). The CDR3 is made up of 13 amino acids. Germline assignment: CDR1 LNHDA and CDR2 SQIVND (reference sequence). Trimming pared 5 bases from V and 3 bases from J, leaving 10 bases between. The CDR3 sequence: CASSERQYTEAFF. The CDR3, as DNA: TGTGCCAGTAGTGAGAGACAGTACACTGAAGCTTTCTTT. Based on the CDR3 plus reference TRBV19 and TRBJ1-1, the full variable domain is DGGITQSPKYLFRKEGQNVTLSCEQNLNHDAMYWYRQDPGQGLRLIYYSQIVNDFQKGDIAEGYSVSREKKESFPLTVTSAQKNPTAFYLCASSERQYTEAFFGQGTRLTVV.

Sample share makes this clone medium-sized. The gene calls are TRBV18 and TRBJ1-2; 8 bases agree with TRBD1. The CDR3 length is 16 residues. The germline CDR1 and CDR2 sequences are KGHSH and LQKENI. J was trimmed by 6 bases and V by 0 bases; bases with no gene match: 9. CDR3 coding DNA: TGTGCCAGCTCACCACCTCTCCAGGGGGCGCGAGATGGCTACACCTTC. Amino acids: CASSPPLQGARDGYTF.

J is TRBJ2-2 and V is TRBV10-2; the D gene is possibly TRBD1 (6 bases). Trimming cost V 2 bases and J 4 bases, with 11 bases left between them. The CDR3 extends over 15 amino acids. Germline V gene data show CDR1 as WSHSY and CDR2 as SAAADI. The CDR3 loop is CASSETGGGTGELFF. CDR3 DNA: TGCGCCAGCAGTGAGACTGGGGGCGGCACCGGGGAGCTGTTTTTT.

The CDR3 DNA follows: TGTGCCAGTAGTACTCCCCAGGGGCTTGGGAACACTGAAGCTTTCTTT. This translates into CASSTPQGLGNTEAFF. The V gene is TRBV19, the J gene TRBJ1-1, with D perhaps TRBD1 (6 bases). Per the germline V gene, CDR1 is LNHDA and CDR2 is SQIVND (reference sequence). Trimming left V 4 bases short and J 1 base short, with 16 bases between. The CDR3 consists of 16 residues.

The V gene is TRBV10-3, the J gene TRBJ2-2; tentative D call: TRBD1 (6 bases). This CDR3 spans 15 amino acids. Per germline, CDR1 ENHRY and CDR2 SYGVKD. The V end lost 0 bases, the J end lost 6 bases, and 11 bases lay between the germline ends. The CDR3: CAISESGATAGELFF. In nucleotides, the CDR3 is TGTGCCATCAGTGAGTCGGGGGCTACGGCCGGGGAGCTGTTTTTT.

Worth noting for this clone: Other nucleotide sequences in the sample specify the same CDR3. V gene TRBV11-2 combines with J gene TRBJ1-2; D is uncertain. The germline CDR1 and CDR2 sequences are SGHAT and FQNNGV. The V and J ends lost 3 bases and 2 bases respectively, with 7 bases between them. The CDR3 extends over 13 amino acids. The CDR3 DNA reads as TGTGCCAGCAGCTTGAGTGCAAACTATGGCTACACCTTC. Encoded protein: CASSLSANYGYTF.

The chain employs TRBV27 and TRBJ2-5; D is possibly TRBD1 (5 bases). Trimming cost V 0 bases and J 5 bases, with 19 bases left between them. The CDR3 is made up of 17 amino acids. The germline gives CDR1 MNHEY, CDR2 SMNVEV (reference sequence). CDR3 bases: TGTGCCAGCAGTTTATCGAGTGGAAGGGGTGGGCGGGAGACCCAGTACTTC. The encoded protein is CASSLSSGRGGRETQYF.

Only one count was recorded for this clone. The chain couples TRBV11-2 to TRBJ1-1; tentative D call: TRBD1 (6 bases). Trimming took off 5 bases at V and 0 bases at J, with 16 bases between the two ends. Germline values: CDR1 SGHAT, CDR2 FQNNGV. The CDR3 contains 16 residues. CDR3 sequence (DNA): TGTGCCAGCAGCACTAGGGTGGGACACCTGAACACTGAAGCTTTCTTT. It codes for CASSTRVGHLNTEAFF.

The chain joins TRBV12-3 or TRBV12-4 to TRBJ2-1; possible D gene TRBD1, 6 bases. The CDR3 loop spans 11 amino acids. V gave up 9 bases and J gave up 7 bases, with 10 bases separating them. The CDR3 DNA sequence: TGTGCCAGTACAGGGTTGAATGAGCAGTTCTTC. Encoded protein: CASTGLNEQFF.

The rearrangement links TRBV12-5 to TRBJ1-2; D remains ambiguous. This CDR3 has 11 amino acids. Trimming cost V 3 bases and J 8 bases, with 7 bases left between them. Germline V gene data show CDR1 as LGHNT and CDR2 as FRNRAP. CDR3 nucleotide sequence: TGTGCTAGTGGTTTCCAGTACGGCTACACCTTC. Protein: CASGFQYGYTF.

This chain uses TRBV4-3 with TRBJ1-4; the match to TRBD1 covers 7 bases. V lost 1 base and J lost 7; bases outside the gene matches: 6. Germline loops: CDR1 LGHNA, CDR2 YSLEER. The CDR3 spans 15 residues. CDR3 nucleotide sequence: TGCGCCAGCAGCCAAGTTAGGACAGGAGGTGAAAAACTGTTTTTT. Its translation is CASSQVRTGGEKLFF.

V and J are TRBV12-5 and TRBJ1-5; no firm D call. Between the trimmed V and J ends, which lost 6 bases and 2 bases, there was a span of 14 bases. Germline CDR1 reads LGHNT; CDR2 reads FRNRAP. The CDR3 runs 15 residues. CDR3 bases: TGTGCTAGTGGCGCCTCCCCCACGGGCAATCAGCCCCAGCATTTT. It specifies CASGASPTGNQPQHF.

The chain joins TRBV7-9 to TRBJ2-5; a possible D gene is TRBD2 (5 bases). The germline V and J ends were trimmed by 0 bases and 5 bases, with 7 bases remaining between them. This CDR3 is built from 13 residues. The germline CDR1 and CDR2 sequences are SEHNR and FQNEAQ (reference sequence). Here the CDR3 DNA reads TGTGCCAGCAGCTTAGCGGGCGGGGAGACCCAGTACTTC. This codes for CASSLAGGETQYF.

The rearrangement joins TRBV18 to TRBJ1-1; D ambiguous. CDR1 KGHSH and CDR2 LQKENI come from the germline V gene. This CDR3 has 14 amino acids. V was cut by 3 bases and J by 0 bases, with 8 bases left in between. In nucleotides, the CDR3 is TGTGCCAGCTCACCGGAACAGATGAACACTGAAGCTTTCTTT. Its translation: CASSPEQMNTEAFF.

Concerning this clone itself: One end of the junction is discordant with germline, which a read error may explain. V usage is TRBV7-7 and J usage is TRBJ2-5, with a possible D match to TRBD2 (6 bases). The CDR3 spans 15 residues. Germline V CDR1 and CDR2: SSHAT, FNYEAQ (reference sequence). CDR3 coding DNA: TGTGCTAGCAGCTTAGCGGTGACTCAGAGGGAGACCCAGTACTTC. Encoded protein: CASSLAVTQRETQYF.

The rearrangement links TRBV9 to TRBJ2-6; D is possibly TRBD2 (5 bases). Trimming pared 0 bases from V and 0 bases from J, leaving 13 bases between. Germline assignment: CDR1 SGDLS and CDR2 YYNGEE. The CDR3 is made up of 18 amino acids. CDR3 residues: CASSVARVGGSGANVLTF. The CDR3 DNA reads as TGTGCCAGCAGCGTAGCCCGGGTTGGAGGCTCTGGGGCCAACGTCCTGACTTTC.

The chain employs TRBV6-2 or TRBV6-3 and TRBJ1-5; 10 nucleotides align to TRBD1. Germline CDR1 reads MNHEY; CDR2 reads SVGEGT. The CDR3 is made up of 16 amino acids. Unmatched junction bases numbered 6, after V lost 0 bases and J lost 7 bases. The CDR3 DNA reads as TGTGCCAGCAGTTACTCGATCGGGACAGGGGAACAGCCCCAGCATTTT. Amino acid sequence: CASSYSIGTGEQPQHF.

The V and J genes are TRBV6-6 and TRBJ2-7; D may be TRBD1 (5 bases). This CDR3 region has 13 residues. Germline CDR1 reads MNHNY; CDR2 reads SVGAGI (reference sequence). V lost 4 bases to trimming and J lost 2 bases, with 9 bases between them. CDR3 region: CASSSRTTYEQYF. CDR3 in DNA: TGTGCCAGCAGTTCCCGGACAACCTACGAGCAGTACTTC.

This rearrangement joins TRBV30 to TRBJ1-5, with D perhaps matching TRBD1 (6 bases). Germline-derived CDR1 and CDR2 are GTSNPN and SVGIG (reference sequence). This CDR3 contains 13 residues. Trimming removed 4 bases at V and 1 base at J, with 8 bases between. Written as DNA, the CDR3 is TGTGCCTGGAACACAGGGAGCAATCAGCCCCAGCATTTT. Translated, it gives CAWNTGSNQPQHF.

This chain joins TRBV6-5 and TRBJ2-7, with a weak D call TRBD1 (7 bases). CDR1 and CDR2 from the germline V gene are MNHEY and SVGAGI. Deletions cut 6 bases from V and 3 bases from J, with 12 bases between. This CDR3 has 13 amino acids. The CDR3 sequence: CASSAGQHYEQYF. DNA of the CDR3: TGTGCCAGCAGCGCGGGACAGCACTACGAGCAGTACTTC.

This clone was seen a handful of times. The V and J genes are TRBV5-6 and TRBJ1-1, with D possibly being TRBD1 (5 bases). Trimming removed 1 base from V and 0 bases from J, with 10 bases in between. This CDR3 spans 15 amino acids. Germline V gene lookup returns CDR1 SGHDT and CDR2 YYEEEE. DNA for the CDR3: TGTGCCAGCAGCTTGCTGGGGGGGATGAACACTGAAGCTTTCTTT. Translating it yields CASSLLGGMNTEAFF.

This chain uses TRBV6-2 or TRBV6-3 with TRBJ2-5, with a tentative D call TRBD2 (5 bases). The CDR3 runs to 15 residues. CDR1 is MNHEY and CDR2 is SVGEGT in the germline V gene. Between the trimmed V and J ends, which lost 7 bases and 5 bases, there was a span of 20 bases. The CDR3, as DNA: TGTGCCAGCACCCCGCCGGGGTTAGGAGTGGAGACCCAGTACTTC. This gives the protein CASTPPGLGVETQYF.

V and J are TRBV19 and TRBJ2-1; D is uncertain. The CDR3 runs to 13 residues. Deletions cut 3 bases from V and 5 bases from J, with 8 bases between. Germline V lookup: CDR1 LNHDA, CDR2 SQIVND (reference sequence). Here the CDR3 DNA reads TGTGCCAGTAGTATTAGTCCGCACAATGAGCAGTTCTTC. This gives the protein CASSISPHNEQFF.

This clone has a single count. The chain has TRBV29-1 and TRBJ2-7, with 7 bases aligning to TRBD1. V shed 6 bases and J 4 bases; nucleotides not matched to a gene: 9. The CDR3 runs 13 residues. The germline gives CDR1 SQVTM, CDR2 ANQGSEA. The CDR3 coding sequence is TGCAGCGTCGGACAGGCCTCGGGGTACGAGCAGTACTTC. It translates to CSVGQASGYEQYF.

This chain joins TRBV19 and TRBJ2-7; 7 bases match TRBD1. With V trimmed by 2 bases and J by 4 bases, 11 bases remained unmatched. The CDR3 runs to 16 residues. In germline, CDR1 is LNHDA, CDR2 SQIVND (reference sequence). The CDR3 DNA reads TGTGCCAGTAGTATATTTGCGGGCAAGGGGGCTTACGAGCAGTACTTC. Protein: CASSIFAGKGAYEQYF.

The chain employs TRBV6-5 and TRBJ1-5; D ambiguous. The CDR3 is 15 amino acids. Trimming cost V 6 bases and J 2 bases, with 14 bases left between them. In germline, CDR1 is MNHEY, CDR2 SVGAGI. The CDR3 region is CASRIEATGNQPQHF. In nucleotides, the CDR3 is TGTGCCAGCAGGATCGAGGCGACGGGCAATCAGCCCCAGCATTTT.